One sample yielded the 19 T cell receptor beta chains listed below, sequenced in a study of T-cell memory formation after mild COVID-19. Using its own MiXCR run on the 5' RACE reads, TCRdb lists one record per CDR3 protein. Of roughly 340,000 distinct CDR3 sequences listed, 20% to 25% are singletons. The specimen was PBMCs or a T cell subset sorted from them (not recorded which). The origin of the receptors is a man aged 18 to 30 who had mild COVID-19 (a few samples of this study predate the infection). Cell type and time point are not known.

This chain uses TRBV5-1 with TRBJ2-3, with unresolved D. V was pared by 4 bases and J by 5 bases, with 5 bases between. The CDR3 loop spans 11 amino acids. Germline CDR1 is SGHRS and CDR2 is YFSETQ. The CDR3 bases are TGCGCCAGCAGCATGGAAGATACGCAGTATTTT. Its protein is CASSMEDTQYF.

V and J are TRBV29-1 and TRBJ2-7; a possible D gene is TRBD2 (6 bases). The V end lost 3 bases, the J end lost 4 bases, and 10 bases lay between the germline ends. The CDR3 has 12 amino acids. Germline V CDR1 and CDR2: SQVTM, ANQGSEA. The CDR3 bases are TGCAGCGTTGAGGCAGGGACTTACGAGCAGTACTTC. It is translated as CSVEAGTYEQYF.

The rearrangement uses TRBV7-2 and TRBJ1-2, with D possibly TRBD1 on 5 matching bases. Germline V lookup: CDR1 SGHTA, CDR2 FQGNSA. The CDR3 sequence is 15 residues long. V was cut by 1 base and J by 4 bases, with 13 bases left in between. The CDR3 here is CASSLVSAGTYGYTF. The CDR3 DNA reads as TGTGCCAGCAGCTTAGTCTCGGCAGGGACCTATGGCTACACCTTC.

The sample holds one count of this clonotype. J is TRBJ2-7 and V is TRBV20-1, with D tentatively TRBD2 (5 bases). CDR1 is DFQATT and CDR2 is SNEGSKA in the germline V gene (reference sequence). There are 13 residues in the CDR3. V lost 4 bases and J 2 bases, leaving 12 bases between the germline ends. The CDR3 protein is CSATPQTTYEQYF. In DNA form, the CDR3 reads TGCAGTGCTACCCCCCAGACTACCTACGAGCAGTACTTC.

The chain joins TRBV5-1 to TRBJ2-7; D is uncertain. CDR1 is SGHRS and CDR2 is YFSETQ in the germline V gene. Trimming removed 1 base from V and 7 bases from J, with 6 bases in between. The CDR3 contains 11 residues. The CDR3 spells CASSLFGEQYF. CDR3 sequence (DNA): TGCGCCAGCAGCTTGTTCGGGGAGCAGTACTTC.

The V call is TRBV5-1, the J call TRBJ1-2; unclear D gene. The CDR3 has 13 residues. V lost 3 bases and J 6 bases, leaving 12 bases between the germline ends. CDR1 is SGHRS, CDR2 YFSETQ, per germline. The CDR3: CASSSQRLDGYTF. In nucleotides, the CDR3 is TGCGCCAGCAGCTCCCAACGGCTAGATGGCTACACCTTC.

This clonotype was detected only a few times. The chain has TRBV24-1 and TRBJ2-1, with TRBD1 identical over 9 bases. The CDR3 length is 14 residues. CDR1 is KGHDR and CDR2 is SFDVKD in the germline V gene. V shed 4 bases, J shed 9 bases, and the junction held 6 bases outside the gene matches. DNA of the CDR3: TGTGCCACCAGTGACTACCCGACAGGGGGTGAGCAGTTCTTC. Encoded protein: CATSDYPTGGEQFF.

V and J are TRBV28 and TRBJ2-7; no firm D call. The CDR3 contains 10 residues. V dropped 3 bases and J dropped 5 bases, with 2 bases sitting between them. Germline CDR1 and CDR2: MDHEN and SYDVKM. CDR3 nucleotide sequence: TGTGCCAGCAGTTTTGACGAGCAGTACGTC. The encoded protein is CASSFDEQYV.

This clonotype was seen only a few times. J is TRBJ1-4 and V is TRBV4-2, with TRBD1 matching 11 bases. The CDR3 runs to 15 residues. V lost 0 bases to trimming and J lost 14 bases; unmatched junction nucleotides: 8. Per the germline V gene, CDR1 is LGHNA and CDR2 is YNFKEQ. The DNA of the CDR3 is TGTGCCAGCAGCCAAGACCGGACAGGGGGCCATGTCCTGTTTTTT. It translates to CASSQDRTGGHVLFF.

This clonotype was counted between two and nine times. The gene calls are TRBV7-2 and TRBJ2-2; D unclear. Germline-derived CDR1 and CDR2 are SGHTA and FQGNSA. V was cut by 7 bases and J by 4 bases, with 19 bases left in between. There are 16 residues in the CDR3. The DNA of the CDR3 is TGTGCCAGCATGAGACGGGCAGTCCTCGCCACCGGGGAGCTGTTTTTT. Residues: CASMRRAVLATGELFF.

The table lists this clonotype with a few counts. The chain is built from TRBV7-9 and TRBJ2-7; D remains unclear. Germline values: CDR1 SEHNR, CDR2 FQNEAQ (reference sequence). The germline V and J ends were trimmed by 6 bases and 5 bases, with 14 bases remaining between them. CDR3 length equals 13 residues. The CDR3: CASSHLESHEQYF. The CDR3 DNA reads TGTGCCAGCAGTCATCTAGAGTCCCACGAGCAGTACTTC. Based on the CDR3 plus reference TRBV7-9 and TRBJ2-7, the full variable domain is DTGVSQNPRHKITKRGQNVTFRCDPISEHNRLYWYRQTLGQGPEFLTYFQNEAQLEKSRLLSDRFSAERPKGSFSTLEIQRTEQGDSAMYLCASSHLESHEQYFGPGTRLTVT.

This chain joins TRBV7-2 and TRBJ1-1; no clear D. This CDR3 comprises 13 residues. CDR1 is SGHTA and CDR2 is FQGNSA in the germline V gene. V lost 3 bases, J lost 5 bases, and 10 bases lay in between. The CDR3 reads CASSFSRETEAFF. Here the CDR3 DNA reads TGTGCCAGCAGCTTTTCCCGGGAAACTGAAGCTTTCTTT.

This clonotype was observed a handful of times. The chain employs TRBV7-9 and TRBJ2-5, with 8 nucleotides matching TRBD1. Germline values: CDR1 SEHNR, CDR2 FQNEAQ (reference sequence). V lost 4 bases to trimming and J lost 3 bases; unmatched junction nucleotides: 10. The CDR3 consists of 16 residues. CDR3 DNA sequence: TGTGCCAGCAGCTCCCGGGACAGGCCGGGGGAAGAGACCCAGTACTTC. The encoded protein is CASSSRDRPGEETQYF.

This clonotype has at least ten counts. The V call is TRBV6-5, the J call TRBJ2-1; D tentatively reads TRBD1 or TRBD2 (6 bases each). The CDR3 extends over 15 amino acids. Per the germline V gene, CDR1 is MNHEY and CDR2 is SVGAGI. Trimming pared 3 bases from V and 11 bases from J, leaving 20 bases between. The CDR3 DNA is TGTGCCAGCAGTTATGGTCTTTCTGGGGGGCCTCAGCAGTTCTTC. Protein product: CASSYGLSGGPQQFF.

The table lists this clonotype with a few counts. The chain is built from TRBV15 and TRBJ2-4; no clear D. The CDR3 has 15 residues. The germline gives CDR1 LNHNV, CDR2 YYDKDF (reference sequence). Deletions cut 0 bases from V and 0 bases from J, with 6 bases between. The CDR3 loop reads CATSRDNGAKNIQYF. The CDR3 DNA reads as TGTGCCACCAGCAGAGATAACGGAGCCAAAAACATTCAGTACTTC.

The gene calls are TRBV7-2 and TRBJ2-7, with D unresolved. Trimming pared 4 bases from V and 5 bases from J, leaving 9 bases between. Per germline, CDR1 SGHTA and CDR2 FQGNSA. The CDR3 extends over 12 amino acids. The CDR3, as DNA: TGTGCCAGCAGCTCCGATATCCACGAGCAGTACTTC. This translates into CASSSDIHEQYF.

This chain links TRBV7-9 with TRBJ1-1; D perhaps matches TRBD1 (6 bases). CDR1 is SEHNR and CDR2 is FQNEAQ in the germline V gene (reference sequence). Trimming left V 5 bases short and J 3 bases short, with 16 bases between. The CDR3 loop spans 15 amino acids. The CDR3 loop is CASSLSGGPDTEAFF. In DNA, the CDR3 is TGTGCCAGCAGCCTATCGGGGGGCCCGGACACTGAAGCTTTCTTT.

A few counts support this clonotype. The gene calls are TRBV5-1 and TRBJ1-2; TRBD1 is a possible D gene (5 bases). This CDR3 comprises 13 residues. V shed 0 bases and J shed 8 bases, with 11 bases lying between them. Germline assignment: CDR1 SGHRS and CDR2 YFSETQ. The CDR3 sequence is CASSLVGDRGYTF. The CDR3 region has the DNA TGCGCCAGCAGCTTGGTCGGGGACCGCGGCTACACCTTC.

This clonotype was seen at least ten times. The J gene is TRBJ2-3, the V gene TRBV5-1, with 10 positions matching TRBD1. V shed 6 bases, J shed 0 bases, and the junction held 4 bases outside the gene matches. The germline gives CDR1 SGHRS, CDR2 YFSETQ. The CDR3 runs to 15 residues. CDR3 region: CASKGDRGSTDTQYF. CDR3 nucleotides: TGCGCCAGCAAGGGGGACAGGGGTAGCACAGATACGCAGTATTTT.